Listed below are T cell receptor beta chains from one sample, sequenced in a study of blood T cell repertoires in COVID-19. Sequencing was performed with immunoSEQ multiplex PCR; in TCRdb, only in-frame clones are kept and a portion is missing. The table includes roughly 140,000 clones, about 87% detected once. Sequencing was performed on peripheral blood. The receptors originated from a woman of 80 years or more with acute or convalescent COVID-19. Each CDR3 is given with its conserved first and last residue. Fields, in order: D gene, clone size, V gene, J gene, CDR3 protein, CDR3 DNA. D genes are given only for firm matches. Expanded clones get a size class; other rows say once, few or many, or leave the size out.

D gene: NA
clone size: NA
V gene: TRBV19
J gene: TRBJ1-5
CDR3 protein: CASNRGYNQPQHF
CDR3 DNA: TGTGCCAGTAATCGAGGGTACAATCAGCCCCAGCATTTT

D gene: NA
clone size: NA
V gene: TRBV7-2
J gene: TRBJ1-1
CDR3 protein: CASSLLGGANTEAFF
CDR3 DNA: TGTGCCAGCAGCCTTCTAGGGGGGGCAAACACTGAAGCTTTCTTT

D gene: TRBD2
clone size: NA
V gene: TRBV10-3
J gene: TRBJ2-1
CDR3 protein: CAISGSGGVSYNEQFF
CDR3 DNA: TGTGCCATCAGTGGTAGCGGGGGGGTCTCCTACAATGAGCAGTTCTTC

D gene: NA
clone size: NA
V gene: TRBV2
J gene: TRBJ1-1
CDR3 protein: CASSDRVGMGTEAFF
CDR3 DNA: TGTGCCAGCAGTGACCGGGTCGGGATGGGCACTGAAGCTTTCTTT

D gene: TRBD2
clone size: NA
V gene: TRBV9
J gene: TRBJ2-3
CDR3 protein: CASSTGTSGGNTDTQYF
CDR3 DNA: TGTGCCAGCAGCACCGGGACTAGCGGGGGAAACACAGATACGCAGTATTTT

D gene: NA
clone size: NA
V gene: TRBV7-2
J gene: TRBJ2-3
CDR3 protein: CASSPRRTTSTDTQYF
CDR3 DNA: TGTGCCAGCAGCCCGAGGCGAACTACTAGCACAGATACGCAGTATTTT

D gene: NA
clone size: once
V gene: TRBV2
J gene: TRBJ1-1
CDR3 protein: CASSEALVPTRDTEAFF
CDR3 DNA: TGTGCCAGCAGTGAAGCGCTCGTCCCGACGAGGGACACTGAAGCTTTCTTT

D gene: NA
clone size: NA
V gene: TRBV19
J gene: TRBJ2-1
CDR3 protein: CASSDSAYNEQFF
CDR3 DNA: TGTGCCAGTAGTGATAGCGCGTACAATGAGCAGTTCTTC

D gene: NA
clone size: once
V gene: TRBV9
J gene: TRBJ2-7
CDR3 protein: CASSPGAGARYEQYF
CDR3 DNA: TGTGCCAGCAGCCCCGGGGCAGGGGCGCGGTACGAGCAGTACTTC

D gene: NA
clone size: NA
V gene: TRBV2
J gene: TRBJ1-4
CDR3 protein: CASSTRDFEKLFF
CDR3 DNA: TGTGCCAGCAGTACCCGGGACTTTGAAAAACTGTTTTTT

D gene: NA
clone size: few
V gene: TRBV19
J gene: TRBJ1-1
CDR3 protein: CATVPWDTKGAEAFF
CDR3 DNA: TGTGCCACCGTACCATGGGACACCAAGGGCGCTGAAGCTTTCTTT

D gene: TRBD1
clone size: NA
V gene: TRBV9
J gene: TRBJ1-2
CDR3 protein: CASSNRTGMGYTF
CDR3 DNA: TGTGCCAGCAGCAACCGGACAGGGATGGGCTACACCTTC

D gene: TRBD2
clone size: NA
V gene: TRBV7-2
J gene: TRBJ2-2
CDR3 protein: CASSPLGLGTGELFF
CDR3 DNA: TGTGCCAGCAGCCCCCTCGGACTAGGGACCGGGGAGCTGTTTTTT

D gene: NA
clone size: NA
V gene: TRBV5-1
J gene: TRBJ1-2
CDR3 protein: CASSLGDTFGYTF
CDR3 DNA: TGCGCCAGCAGCTTGGGGGACACCTTTGGCTACACCTTC

D gene: NA
clone size: NA
V gene: TRBV6-5
J gene: TRBJ1-1
CDR3 protein: CASSYSGGPPEAFF
CDR3 DNA: TGTGCCAGCAGTTACTCCGGGGGGCCCCCTGAAGCTTTCTTT

D gene: NA
clone size: NA
V gene: TRBV7-9
J gene: TRBJ1-2
CDR3 protein: CASSPRPGTGVGFGYTF
CDR3 DNA: TGTGCCAGCAGCCCACGACCCGGGACGGGAGTTGGTTTTGGCTACACCTTC

D gene: TRBD2
clone size: NA
V gene: TRBV6-6
J gene: TRBJ2-3
CDR3 protein: CASSYPSRGGRDTQYF
CDR3 DNA: TGTGCCAGCAGTTATCCTTCACGGGGGGGCAGGGATACGCAGTATTTT

D gene: NA
clone size: NA
V gene: TRBV28
J gene: TRBJ1-2
CDR3 protein: CASSAPRGADNYGYTF
CDR3 DNA: TGTGCCAGCAGTGCCCCTCGTGGGGCGGACAACTATGGCTACACCTTC

D gene: NA
clone size: NA
V gene: TRBV7-2
J gene: TRBJ1-5
CDR3 protein: CASSLEAGNQPQHF
CDR3 DNA: TGTGCCAGCAGCTTAGAGGCGGGCAATCAGCCCCAGCATTTT

D gene: NA
clone size: NA
V gene: TRBV6-5
J gene: TRBJ2-7
CDR3 protein: CASSQAPQSSYEQYF
CDR3 DNA: TGTGCCAGCTCACAGGCGCCCCAGAGCTCCTACGAGCAGTACTTC

D gene: NA
clone size: few
V gene: TRBV2
J gene: TRBJ1-1
CDR3 protein: CASRIQGNTEAFF
CDR3 DNA: TGTGCCAGCAGGATACAGGGGAACACTGAAGCTTTCTTT

D gene: NA
clone size: NA
V gene: TRBV6-5
J gene: TRBJ1-1
CDR3 protein: CASSYSSGYTEAFF
CDR3 DNA: TGTGCCAGCAGTTACTCATCAGGCTACACTGAAGCTTTCTTT

D gene: NA
clone size: NA
V gene: TRBV9
J gene: TRBJ1-2
CDR3 protein: CASSPAGRTNYGYTF
CDR3 DNA: TGTGCCAGCAGCCCAGCGGGACGGACTAACTATGGCTACACCTTC

D gene: TRBD2
clone size: medium-sized
V gene: TRBV27
J gene: TRBJ2-7
CDR3 protein: CASQISGAMYEQYF
CDR3 DNA: TGTGCCAGCCAAATTAGCGGGGCTATGTACGAGCAGTACTTC

D gene: TRBD1
clone size: NA
V gene: TRBV9
J gene: TRBJ1-2
CDR3 protein: CASSVGRGQVYGYTF
CDR3 DNA: TGTGCCAGCAGCGTAGGAAGGGGGCAAGTCTATGGCTACACCTTC

D gene: TRBD1
clone size: NA
V gene: TRBV5-1
J gene: TRBJ1-4
CDR3 protein: CASTTTGGSEKLFF
CDR3 DNA: TGCGCCAGTACTACGACAGGGGGCTCGGAAAAACTGTTTTTT

D gene: NA
clone size: NA
V gene: TRBV3-1/TRBV3-2
J gene: TRBJ2-1
CDR3 protein: CASSTRNEQFF
CDR3 DNA: TGTGCCAGCAGCACGAGAAATGAGCAGTTCTTC

D gene: NA
clone size: NA
V gene: TRBV5-1
J gene: TRBJ2-3
CDR3 protein: CASRRQGFIDTQYF
CDR3 DNA: TGCGCCAGCAGAAGGCAGGGGTTCATAGATACGCAGTATTTT

D gene: TRBD1
clone size: NA
V gene: TRBV29-1
J gene: TRBJ1-2
CDR3 protein: CSTRTGAGYGYTF
CDR3 DNA: TGCAGCACAAGGACAGGCGCGGGATATGGCTACACCTTC

D gene: NA
clone size: NA
V gene: TRBV19
J gene: TRBJ1-2
CDR3 protein: CASSIALGVNYGYTF
CDR3 DNA: TGTGCCAGTAGTATAGCCCTGGGCGTTAACTATGGCTACACCTTC

D gene: NA
clone size: NA
V gene: TRBV27
J gene: TRBJ2-2
CDR3 protein: CATSRAGNTGELFF
CDR3 DNA: TGTGCCACTTCTCGTGCGGGGAACACCGGGGAGCTGTTTTTT

D gene: NA
clone size: NA
V gene: TRBV7-6
J gene: TRBJ1-3
CDR3 protein: CASSLRTGKDGNTIYF
CDR3 DNA: TGTGCCAGCAGTTTAAGAACAGGGAAAGATGGAAACACCATATATTTT

D gene: NA
clone size: NA
V gene: TRBV12-5
J gene: TRBJ2-7
CDR3 protein: CASRLSKGGTYEQYF
CDR3 DNA: TGTGCTAGTCGACTAAGCAAGGGGGGGACCTACGAGCAGTACTTC

D gene: TRBD1
clone size: NA
V gene: TRBV7-6
J gene: TRBJ2-1
CDR3 protein: CASSLAAPTGANEQFF
CDR3 DNA: TGTGCCAGCAGCTTAGCTGCACCCACAGGGGCAAATGAGCAGTTCTTC

D gene: NA
clone size: NA
V gene: TRBV28
J gene: TRBJ1-4
CDR3 protein: CASTSGGDNEKLFF
CDR3 DNA: TGTGCCAGCACCTCGGGGGGGGATAATGAAAAACTGTTTTTT

D gene: NA
clone size: NA
V gene: TRBV11-2
J gene: TRBJ1-6
CDR3 protein: CASSLELLGRDRSPLHF
CDR3 DNA: TGTGCCAGCAGCTTAGAACTCCTTGGGAGGGATCGTTCACCCCTCCACTTT

D gene: NA
clone size: NA
V gene: TRBV30
J gene: TRBJ2-1
CDR3 protein: CAWSRIASKVGQFF
CDR3 DNA: TGTGCCTGGAGCCGGATAGCGTCAAAAGTGGGGCAGTTCTTC

D gene: NA
clone size: NA
V gene: TRBV4-1
J gene: TRBJ2-5
CDR3 protein: CASSQDYREETQYF
CDR3 DNA: TGCGCCAGCAGCCAAGATTACAGGGAAGAGACCCAGTACTTC

D gene: NA
clone size: NA
V gene: TRBV6-6
J gene: TRBJ2-7
CDR3 protein: CASSYSGLYEQYF
CDR3 DNA: TGTGCCAGCAGTTACTCGGGGCTCTACGAGCAGTACTTC

D gene: TRBD1
clone size: once
V gene: TRBV5-5
J gene: TRBJ1-1
CDR3 protein: CASSQGQGYTEAFF
CDR3 DNA: TGTGCCAGCAGCCAGGGACAGGGTTACACTGAAGCTTTCTTT

D gene: NA
clone size: NA
V gene: TRBV6-5
J gene: TRBJ2-1
CDR3 protein: CASSYAGSWVNEQFF
CDR3 DNA: TGTGCCAGCAGTTACGCGGGGAGTTGGGTCAATGAGCAGTTCTTC

D gene: NA
clone size: NA
V gene: TRBV11-2
J gene: TRBJ1-3
CDR3 protein: CASSEPPGYTIYF
CDR3 DNA: TGTGCCAGCAGCGAACCGCCGGGGTACACCATATATTTT

D gene: NA
clone size: NA
V gene: TRBV30
J gene: TRBJ2-3
CDR3 protein: CAWRGSASTDTQYF
CDR3 DNA: TGTGCCTGGCGGGGGTCGGCTAGCACAGATACGCAGTATTTT

D gene: NA
clone size: NA
V gene: TRBV28
J gene: TRBJ1-2
CDR3 protein: CASSLRGYGYTF
CDR3 DNA: TGTGCCAGCAGTTTACGGGGCTATGGCTACACCTTC

D gene: NA
clone size: NA
V gene: TRBV9
J gene: TRBJ2-1
CDR3 protein: CASSTTGFSYNEQFF
CDR3 DNA: TGTGCCAGCAGCACCACAGGGTTCTCCTACAATGAGCAGTTCTTC

D gene: NA
clone size: NA
V gene: TRBV18
J gene: TRBJ1-5
CDR3 protein: CASSPLPDPRPQHF
CDR3 DNA: TGTGCCAGCTCACCACTTCCAGATCCCCGGCCCCAGCATTTT

D gene: NA
clone size: NA
V gene: TRBV12-5
J gene: TRBJ1-4
CDR3 protein: CASGLVVGAGDEKLFF
CDR3 DNA: TGTGCTAGTGGTTTGGTAGTAGGGGCAGGGGATGAAAAACTGTTTTTT

D gene: TRBD2
clone size: NA
V gene: TRBV3-1/TRBV3-2
J gene: TRBJ2-3
CDR3 protein: CASSQTSGGTTDTQYF
CDR3 DNA: TGTGCCAGCAGCCAGACTAGCGGGGGAACCACAGATACGCAGTATTTT

D gene: NA
clone size: NA
V gene: TRBV3-1/TRBV3-2
J gene: TRBJ1-1
CDR3 protein: CASRYSAMNTEAFF
CDR3 DNA: TGTGCCAGCAGGTACAGTGCTATGAACACTGAAGCTTTCTTT

D gene: NA
clone size: NA
V gene: TRBV3-1/TRBV3-2
J gene: TRBJ2-2
CDR3 protein: CASSYLGYNTGELFF
CDR3 DNA: TGTGCCAGCAGCTACCTAGGTTATAACACCGGGGAGCTGTTTTTT

D gene: NA
clone size: NA
V gene: TRBV2
J gene: TRBJ2-5
CDR3 protein: CASRPPGGLRQETQYF
CDR3 DNA: TGTGCCAGCAGACCGCCAGGGGGGCTGCGCCAAGAGACCCAGTACTTC

D gene: NA
clone size: NA
V gene: TRBV5-1
J gene: TRBJ1-2
CDR3 protein: CASSLDSSNYGYTF
CDR3 DNA: TGCGCCAGCAGCTTGGACAGTTCTAACTATGGCTACACCTTC

D gene: NA
clone size: few
V gene: TRBV7-3
J gene: TRBJ1-1
CDR3 protein: CASRPGGSHTEAFF
CDR3 DNA: TGTGCCAGCAGACCGGGGGGAAGCCACACTGAAGCTTTCTTT

D gene: TRBD1
clone size: NA
V gene: TRBV19
J gene: TRBJ1-2
CDR3 protein: CASLREQGVYGYTF
CDR3 DNA: TGTGCCAGCCTCCGAGAGCAGGGGGTGTATGGCTACACCTTC